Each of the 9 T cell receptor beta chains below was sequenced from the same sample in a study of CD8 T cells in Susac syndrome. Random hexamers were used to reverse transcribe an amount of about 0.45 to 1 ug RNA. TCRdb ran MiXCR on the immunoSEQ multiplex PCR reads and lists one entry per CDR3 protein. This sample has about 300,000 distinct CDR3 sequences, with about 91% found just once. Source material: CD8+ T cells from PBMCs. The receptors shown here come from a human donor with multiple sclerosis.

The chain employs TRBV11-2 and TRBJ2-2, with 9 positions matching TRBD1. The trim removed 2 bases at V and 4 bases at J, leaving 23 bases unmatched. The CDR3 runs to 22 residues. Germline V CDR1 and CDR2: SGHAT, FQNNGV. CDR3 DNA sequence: TGTGCCAGCAGCTTATGGGGCAATGGAGGGCTTACCGGGACAGGGATCACCGGGGAGCTGTTTTTT. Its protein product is CASSLWGNGGLTGTGITGELFF.

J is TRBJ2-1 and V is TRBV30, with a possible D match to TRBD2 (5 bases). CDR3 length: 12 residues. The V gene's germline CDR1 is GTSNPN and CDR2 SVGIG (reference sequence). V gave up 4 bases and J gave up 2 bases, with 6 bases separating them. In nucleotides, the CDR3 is TGTGCCTGGACACTAGCCTACAATGAGCAGTTCTTC. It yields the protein CAWTLAYNEQFF.

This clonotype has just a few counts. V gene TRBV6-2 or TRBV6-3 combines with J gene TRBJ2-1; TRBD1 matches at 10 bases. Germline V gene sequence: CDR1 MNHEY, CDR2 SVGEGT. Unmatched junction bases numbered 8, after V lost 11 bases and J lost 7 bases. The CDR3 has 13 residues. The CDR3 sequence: CAGGQGFGNEQFF. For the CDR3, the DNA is TGTGCCGGGGGACAGGGGTTCGGGAATGAGCAGTTCTTC.

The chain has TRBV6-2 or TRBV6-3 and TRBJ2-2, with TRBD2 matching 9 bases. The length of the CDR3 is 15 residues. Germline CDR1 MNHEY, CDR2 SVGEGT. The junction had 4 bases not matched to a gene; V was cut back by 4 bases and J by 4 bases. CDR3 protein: CASSSGLASTGELFF. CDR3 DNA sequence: TGTGCCAGCAGTTCCGGACTAGCGAGCACCGGGGAGCTGTTTTTT.

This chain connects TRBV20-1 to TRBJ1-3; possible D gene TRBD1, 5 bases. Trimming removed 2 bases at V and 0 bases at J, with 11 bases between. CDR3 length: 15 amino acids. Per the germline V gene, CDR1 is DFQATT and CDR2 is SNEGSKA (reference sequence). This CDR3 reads CSARTGGYSGNTIYF. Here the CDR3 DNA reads TGCAGTGCTAGAACCGGGGGGTACTCTGGAAACACCATATATTTT.

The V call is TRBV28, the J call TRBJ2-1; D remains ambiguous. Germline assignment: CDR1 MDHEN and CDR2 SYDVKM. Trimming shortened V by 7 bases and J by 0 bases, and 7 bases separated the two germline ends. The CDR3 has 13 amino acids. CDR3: CASMASSYNEQFF. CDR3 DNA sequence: TGTGCCAGCATGGCAAGCTCCTACAATGAGCAGTTCTTC.

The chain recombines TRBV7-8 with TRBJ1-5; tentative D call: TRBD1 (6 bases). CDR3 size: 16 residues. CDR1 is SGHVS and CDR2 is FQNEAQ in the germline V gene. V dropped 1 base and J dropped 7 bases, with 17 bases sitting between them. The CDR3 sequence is CASSLVARGGEQPQHF. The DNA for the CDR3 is TGTGCCAGCAGCTTAGTGGCCAGGGGAGGGGAGCAGCCCCAGCATTTT.

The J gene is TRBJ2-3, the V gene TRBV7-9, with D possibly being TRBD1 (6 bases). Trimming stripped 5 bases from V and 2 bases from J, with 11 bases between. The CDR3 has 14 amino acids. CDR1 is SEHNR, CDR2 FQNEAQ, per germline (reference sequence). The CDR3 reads CASSPTGVTDTQYF. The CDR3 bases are TGTGCCAGCAGCCCGACAGGAGTCACAGATACGCAGTATTTT.

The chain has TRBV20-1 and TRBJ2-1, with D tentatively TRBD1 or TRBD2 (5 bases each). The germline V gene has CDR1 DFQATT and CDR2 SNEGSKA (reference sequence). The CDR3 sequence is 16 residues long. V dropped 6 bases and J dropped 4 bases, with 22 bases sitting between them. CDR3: CSAPPVNRDEYNEQFF. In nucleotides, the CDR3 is TGCAGTGCCCCCCCGGTGAACCGGGACGAATACAATGAGCAGTTCTTC.